The 9 T cell receptor beta chains below were found in one sample sequenced in a study of CD8+CD57+ T cells in acquired aplastic anemia. The use of genomic DNA as template underpinned the TCR beta VDJ and CDR3 profiling. MiXCR, run by TCRdb on the reads, gives a single entry per CDR3 protein. This table has some 140,000 distinct CDR3 sequences, roughly 49% appearing once. The patients chosen for sequencing had shown expansion of CD8+CD57+ cells (detected by flow cytometry). Source material: sorted CD4+, CD8+, or CD8+CD57+ T cells (not recorded which) from PBMCs. Receptor source: a human donor with aplastic anemia.

This clonotype was recorded many times. The chain links TRBV7-9 to TRBJ2-7, with D hard to call. V was clipped by 5 bases and J by 0 bases, with 8 bases between them. The germline V gene encodes CDR1 SEHNR and CDR2 FQNEAQ (reference sequence). The CDR3 is 13 amino acids. This chain's CDR3 is CASSPPPSYEQYF. CDR3 coding DNA: TGTGCCAGCAGCCCCCCCCCCTCCTACGAGCAGTACTTC.

Note on this clonotype: Germline and junction disagree at one end, which may indicate a read error. This chain connects TRBV6-1 to TRBJ2-7, with 9 bases aligning to TRBD1. CDR1 is MNHNS and CDR2 is SASEGT in the germline V gene. The CDR3 extends over 14 amino acids. CDR3 protein: CASGNRDRVYGQYF. CDR3 sequence (DNA): TGTGCCAGCGGAAACCGGGACAGGGTCTACGGGCAGTACTTC.

This chain joins TRBV5-1 and TRBJ1-3, with D unresolved. The germline CDR1 and CDR2 sequences are SGHRS and YFSETQ. V lost 4 bases and J lost 4, with 12 bases in between. This CDR3 has 14 amino acids. This CDR3 is CASSPGTSGNTIYF. In DNA form, the CDR3 reads TGCGCCAGCAGCCCTGGTACTTCGGGAAACACCATATATTTT.

This clonotype has a count of ten or more. The V call is TRBV11-1, the J call TRBJ2-7; TRBD1 aligns across 7 bases. The CDR3 has 15 amino acids. Germline values: CDR1 SGHAT, CDR2 FQDESV (reference sequence). The J segment lost 1 base and the V segment lost 3 bases, leaving 6 bases of the junction unmatched. The CDR3 spells CASSFTTGLSYEQYF. The CDR3 region has the DNA TGTGCCAGCAGCTTTACGACAGGGCTTTCCTACGAGCAGTACTTC.

There are many counts of this clonotype. The chain couples TRBV13 to TRBJ2-7; possibly TRBD2 for D (6 bases). This CDR3 region has 15 residues. V was pared by 4 bases and J by 7 bases, with 20 bases between. Germline lookup yields CDR1 PRHDT and CDR2 FYEKMQ (reference sequence). The CDR3: CASSSATSAGGEQYF. In DNA form, the CDR3 reads TGTGCCAGCAGCTCAGCTACAAGCGCCGGGGGAGAGCAGTACTTC.

This clonotype was detected ten times or more. The gene calls are TRBV7-9 and TRBJ1-5; TRBD1 is a possible D gene (5 bases). The CDR3 loop spans 15 amino acids. Per the germline V gene, CDR1 is SEHNR and CDR2 is FQNEAQ (reference sequence). The V end lost 1 base, the J end lost 4 bases, and 11 bases lay between the germline ends. The CDR3 region has the DNA TGTGCCAGCAGCTTAGAAATGTCAGGGAATCAGCCCCAGCATTTT. Residues: CASSLEMSGNQPQHF.

As for this clonotype: A single base separates this from a much larger clone, so it may be a read error. The chain joins TRBV5-4 to TRBJ2-7; D is unclear. Germline assignment: CDR1 SGHNT and CDR2 YYREEE (reference sequence). The CDR3 is 13 amino acids. The V end was cut by 4 bases, the J end by 5 bases, with 13 bases between. CDR3 nucleotide sequence: TGTGCCAGCAGCCCTCCTGAAGTCGACGAGCAGTACTTC. Translating gives CASSPPEVDEQYF.

This clonotype was counted ten times or more. V usage is TRBV4-3 and J usage is TRBJ2-2; a weak D match, TRBD2 (5 bases). The CDR3 runs to 16 residues. Germline V gene sequence: CDR1 LGHNA, CDR2 YSLEER. With 4 bases removed from V and 4 bases from J, the gap between germline ends came to 16 bases. CDR3: CASSRARTGGTGELFF. DNA for the CDR3: TGCGCCAGCAGCCGAGCGAGGACTGGTGGCACCGGGGAGCTGTTTTTT.

The sample holds many counts of this clonotype. The chain combines TRBV7-3 with TRBJ2-3; 9 bases line up with TRBD1. The CDR3 extends over 15 amino acids. Germline CDR1 and CDR2: SGHTA and FQGTGA. V lost 5 bases, J lost 4 bases, and 7 bases stayed unmatched. CDR3 nucleotides: TGTGCCAGCAGCCGTACAGGGGGCTTGGCAGATACGCAGTATTTT. The encoded protein is CASSRTGGLADTQYF.